This T cell receptor beta chain was sequenced during a study of blood T cell repertoires in COVID-19. Study at large: In each case, the material was cDNA or gDNA derived from T cells, B-cell-depleted T cells, or PBMCs.

Per germline, CDR1 SGHDT and CDR2 YYEEEE. Trimming at V came to 1 base and at J to 0 bases, leaving 4 bases not matched to a gene. CDR3 length equals 16 residues. The table came from immunoSEQ multiplex PCR; TCRdb's copy has only in-frame clones and leaves some out. The table shows a few hundred thousand clones, with 86% occurring only once. The sequenced sample was peripheral blood. The sequence came from a woman in her forties or fifties with acute or convalescent COVID-19. The chain is built from TRBV5-6 and TRBJ1-5; TRBD1 agrees at 7 bases. The CDR3 protein is CASSLYRGYSNQPQHF. CDR3 bases: TGTGCCAGCAGCTTGTACAGGGGTTATAGCAATCAGCCCCAGCATTTT.